The 11 T cell receptor beta chains below come from one sample, sequenced in a study of cytomegalovirus exposure and HLA in healthy donors. Use of 60 Vbeta and 13 Jbeta primers characterized the PCR. The data were produced by immunoSEQ multiplex PCR, yet TCRdb's version contains in-frame clones alone and is incomplete. The table has over 200,000 clones, about 78% seen once; the top ten hold 3% to 4%. Sequencing input: PBMCs. These receptors all come from a male donor in good health and CMV-seronegative.

As DNA, the CDR3 is TGTGCCAGCAGCCTCGAGGGGGACAATGAGCAGTTCTTC. It translates to CASSLEGDNEQFF. The rearrangement joins TRBV6-6 to TRBJ2-1; TRBD1 is a possible D gene (6 bases). Looked up from germline, CDR1 is MNHNY and CDR2 is SVGAGI (reference sequence). V shed 6 bases and J shed 5 bases, with 11 bases lying between them. This CDR3 is 13 amino acids long.

The V call is TRBV18, the J call TRBJ2-1; 8 bases line up with TRBD2. The CDR3 has 17 amino acids. Germline V gene sequence: CDR1 KGHSH, CDR2 LQKENI. The V and J ends lost 1 base and 0 bases, in that order; junction bases with no gene match: 5. CDR3: CASSPLTSGYSYNEQFF. CDR3 coding DNA: TGTGCCAGCTCACCACTAACTAGCGGATACTCCTACAATGAGCAGTTCTTC.

V gene TRBV6-5 combines with J gene TRBJ1-3; TRBD1 agrees at 10 bases. Trimming took 1 base from V and 3 from J; bases not matched to a gene: 3. CDR3 length equals 16 residues. Per the germline V gene, CDR1 is MNHEY and CDR2 is SVGAGI. The CDR3 here is CASSYLTGGNGNTIYF. CDR3 nucleotides: TGTGCCAGCAGTTACTTGACAGGGGGCAATGGAAACACCATATATTTT.

This chain links TRBV7-3 with TRBJ2-1; perhaps TRBD2 as D (5 bases). The germline gives CDR1 SGHTA, CDR2 FQGTGA. Between the trimmed V and J ends, which lost 1 base and 2 bases, there was a span of 6 bases. The CDR3 covers 14 residues. This CDR3 is CASSLSGPYNEQFF. The CDR3 DNA follows: TGTGCCAGCAGCTTAAGCGGGCCCTACAATGAGCAGTTCTTC.

V and J are TRBV7-3 and TRBJ2-5; 10 nucleotides line up with TRBD1. The CDR3 consists of 14 residues. The V gene's germline CDR1 is SGHTA and CDR2 FQGTGA. Losses at the gene ends were 5 bases for V and 5 bases for J; bases not matched to a gene: 5. The DNA of the CDR3 is TGTGCCAGCAGCCGACAGGGGGCAGGGGAGACCCAGTACTTC. This gives the protein CASSRQGAGETQYF.

The CDR3 DNA reads TGTGCCGGGTCCCCCACTAGCGGTCAAGAGACCCAGTACTTC. Amino acids: CAGSPTSGQETQYF. This chain links TRBV19 with TRBJ2-5, with TRBD2 identical over 8 bases. Per the germline V gene, CDR1 is LNHDA and CDR2 is SQIVND (reference sequence). Germline trimming cut 11 bases from V and 2 bases from J; bases unmatched to any gene: 10. CDR3 size: 14 residues.

The chain is built from TRBV4-1 and TRBJ1-1; possibly TRBD1 for D (5 bases). From germline, CDR1 is MGHRA and CDR2 YSYEKL. V was trimmed by 2 bases and J by 3 bases, leaving 28 bases between them. This CDR3 is 20 amino acids long. The CDR3 protein is CASSQQETGGGDPGDTEAFF. In DNA, the CDR3 is TGCGCCAGCAGCCAACAGGAAACGGGGGGAGGGGACCCGGGGGACACTGAAGCTTTCTTT.

The V call is TRBV10-1, the J call TRBJ2-7; tentative D call: TRBD1 (6 bases). The V end lost 4 bases, the J end lost 6 bases, and 13 bases lay between the germline ends. The germline CDR1 and CDR2 sequences are WNHNN and SYGVQD (reference sequence). This CDR3 contains 13 residues. The CDR3, as DNA: TGCGCCAGCAGTGTTCGGACAGAAAGCGAGCAGTACTTC. Translation gives CASSVRTESEQYF.

The chain recombines TRBV6-5 with TRBJ1-5, with TRBD1 identical over 9 bases. CDR1 and CDR2 (germline): MNHEY, SVGAGI. The CDR3 contains 14 residues. V shed 5 bases and J 11 bases; nucleotides not matched to a gene: 10. The CDR3, as DNA: TGTGCCAGCAGTAATTTTCCAGACAGGGGGGCCCAGCATTTT. It codes for CASSNFPDRGAQHF.

In its sample, this clone was seen once. V usage is TRBV5-1 and J usage is TRBJ2-5, with D perhaps TRBD1 (5 bases). The CDR3 spans 14 residues. Trimming took 0 bases from V and 1 from J, leaving 7 bases between them. Germline V lookup: CDR1 SGHRS, CDR2 YFSETQ. The CDR3 DNA sequence: TGCGCCAGCAGCTTGGACAGGTCCCAAGAGACCCAGTACTTC. Translating gives CASSLDRSQETQYF. Filled out from reference TRBV5-1 and TRBJ2-5, the complete variable domain reads KAGVTQTPRYLIKTRGQQVTLSCSPISGHRSVSWYQQTPGQGLQFLFEYFSETQRNKGNFPGRFSGRQFSNSRSEMNVSTLELGDSALYLCASSLDRSQETQYFGPGTRLLVL.

In this sample, this clone turned up a few times. This chain links TRBV4-1 with TRBJ2-7; D call uncertain. The CDR3 is 13 amino acids. Germline loops: CDR1 MGHRA, CDR2 YSYEKL. V was pared by 1 base and J by 3 bases, with 7 bases between. DNA of the CDR3: TGCGCCAGCAGCCAAGTTAGAGACTACGAGCAGTACTTC. It yields the protein CASSQVRDYEQYF.